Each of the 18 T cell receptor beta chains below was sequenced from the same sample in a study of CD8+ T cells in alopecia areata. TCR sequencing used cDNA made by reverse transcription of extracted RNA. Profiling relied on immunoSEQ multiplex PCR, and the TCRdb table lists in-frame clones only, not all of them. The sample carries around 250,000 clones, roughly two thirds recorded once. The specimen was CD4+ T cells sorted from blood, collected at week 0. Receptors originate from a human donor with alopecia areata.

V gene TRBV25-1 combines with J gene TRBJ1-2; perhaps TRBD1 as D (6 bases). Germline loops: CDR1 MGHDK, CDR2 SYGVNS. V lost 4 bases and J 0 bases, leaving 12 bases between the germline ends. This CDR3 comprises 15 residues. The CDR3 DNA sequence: TGTGCCAGCAGTGCTAGGACAGCTACTAACTATGGCTACACCTTC. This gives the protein CASSARTATNYGYTF.

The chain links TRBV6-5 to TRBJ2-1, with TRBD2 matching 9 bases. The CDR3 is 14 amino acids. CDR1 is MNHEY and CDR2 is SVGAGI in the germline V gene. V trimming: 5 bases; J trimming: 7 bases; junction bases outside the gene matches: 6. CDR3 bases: TGTGCCAGCAGTGGCGCGGGGGGGGTAAATGAGCAGTTCTTC. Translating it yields CASSGAGGVNEQFF.

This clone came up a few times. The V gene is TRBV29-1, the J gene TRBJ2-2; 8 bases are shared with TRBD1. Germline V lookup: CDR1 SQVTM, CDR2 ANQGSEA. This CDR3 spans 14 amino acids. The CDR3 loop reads CSGQGSLNTGELFF. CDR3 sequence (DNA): TGCAGTGGACAGGGTTCTCTGAACACCGGGGAGCTGTTTTTT.

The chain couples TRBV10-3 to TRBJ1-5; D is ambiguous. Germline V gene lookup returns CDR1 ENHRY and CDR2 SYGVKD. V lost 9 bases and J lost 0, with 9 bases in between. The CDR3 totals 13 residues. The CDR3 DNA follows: TGTGCCATTGGAAGGGATAGCAATCAGCCCCAGCATTTT. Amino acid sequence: CAIGRDSNQPQHF.

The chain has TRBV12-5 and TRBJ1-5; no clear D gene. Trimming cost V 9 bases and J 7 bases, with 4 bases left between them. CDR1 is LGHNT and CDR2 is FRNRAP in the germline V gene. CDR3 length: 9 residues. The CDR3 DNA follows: TGTGCTAGAGCCCAGCCCCAGCATTTT. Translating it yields CARAQPQHF.

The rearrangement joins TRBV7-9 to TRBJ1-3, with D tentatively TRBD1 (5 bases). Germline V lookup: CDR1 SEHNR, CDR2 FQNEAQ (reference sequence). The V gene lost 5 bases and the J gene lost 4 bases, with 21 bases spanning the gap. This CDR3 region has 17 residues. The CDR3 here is CASSLLTPGKGGNTIYF. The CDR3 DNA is TGTGCCAGCAGCCTCCTTACCCCGGGAAAGGGGGGAAACACCATATATTTT.

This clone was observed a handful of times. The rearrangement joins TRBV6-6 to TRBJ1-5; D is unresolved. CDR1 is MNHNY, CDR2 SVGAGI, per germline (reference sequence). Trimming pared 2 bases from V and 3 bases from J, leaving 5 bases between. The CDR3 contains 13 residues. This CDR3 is CASSYGVNQPQHF. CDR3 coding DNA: TGTGCCAGCAGTTACGGTGTCAATCAGCCCCAGCATTTT.

DNA for the CDR3: TGTGCCACCAGACCAACGACAGGGGGTCGTCGTTTAGGTGAGCAGTTCTTC. Translating it yields CATRPTTGGRRLGEQFF. The chain has TRBV15 and TRBJ2-1; 9 positions match TRBD1. The length of the CDR3 is 17 residues. Per the germline V gene, CDR1 is LNHNV and CDR2 is YYDKDF (reference sequence). Trimming cost V 6 bases and J 9 bases; bases outside gene matches: 18.

CDR3 bases: TGTGCCAGCAGCTCCGCCGGCCGGGGCCCGAACGAGCAGTACTTC. Amino acid sequence: CASSSAGRGPNEQYF. V and J are TRBV11-2 and TRBJ2-5; the D call may be TRBD1 or TRBD2 (5 bases each). The end of the DNA aligns better with TRBJ2-7, so the J call may be wrong. Germline CDR1 is SGHAT and CDR2 is FQNNGV. This CDR3 spans 15 amino acids.

Here the CDR3 DNA reads TGTGCCAGTAGCGACTCCGGGACAGGGGGCTTCGAGACCCAGTACTTC. Amino acids: CASSDSGTGGFETQYF. The rearrangement links TRBV19 to TRBJ2-5; 12 bases map to TRBD1. The CDR3 extends over 16 amino acids. V lost 6 bases and J lost 5; bases outside the gene matches: 10. From germline, CDR1 is LNHDA and CDR2 SQIVND (reference sequence). The full variable domain, in which reference TRBV19 and TRBJ2-5 provide the parts outside the CDR3, is DGGITQSPKYLFRKEGQNVTLSCEQNLNHDAMYWYRQDPGQGLRLIYYSQIVNDFQKGDIAEGYSVSREKKESFPLTVTSAQKNPTAFYLCASSDSGTGGFETQYFGPGTRLLVL.

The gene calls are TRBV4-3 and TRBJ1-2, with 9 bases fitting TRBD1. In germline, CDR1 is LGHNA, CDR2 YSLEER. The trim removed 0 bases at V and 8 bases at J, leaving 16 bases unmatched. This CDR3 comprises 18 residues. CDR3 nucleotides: TGCGCCAGCAGCCAAGAAATAGGGCTCCGGGACAGGGCAGGAGGCTACACCTTC. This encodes CASSQEIGLRDRAGGYTF.

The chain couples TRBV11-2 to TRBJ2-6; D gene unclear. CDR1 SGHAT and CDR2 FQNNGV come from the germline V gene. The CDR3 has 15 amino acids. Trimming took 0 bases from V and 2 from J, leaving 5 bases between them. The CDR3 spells CASSLDMAGANVLTF. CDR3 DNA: TGTGCCAGCAGCTTAGATATGGCTGGGGCCAACGTCCTGACTTTC. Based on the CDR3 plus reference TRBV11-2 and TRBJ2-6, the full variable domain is EAGVAQSPRYKIIEKRQSVAFWCNPISGHATLYWYQQILGQGPKLLIQFQNNGVVDDSQLPKDRFSAERLKGVDSTLKIQPAKLEDSAVYLCASSLDMAGANVLTFGAGSRLTVL.

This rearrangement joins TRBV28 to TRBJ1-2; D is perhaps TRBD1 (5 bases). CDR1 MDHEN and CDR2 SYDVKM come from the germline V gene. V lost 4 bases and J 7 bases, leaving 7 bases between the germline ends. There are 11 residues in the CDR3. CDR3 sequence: CASSWDGGYTF. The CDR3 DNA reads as TGTGCCAGCAGTTGGGACGGTGGCTACACCTTC.

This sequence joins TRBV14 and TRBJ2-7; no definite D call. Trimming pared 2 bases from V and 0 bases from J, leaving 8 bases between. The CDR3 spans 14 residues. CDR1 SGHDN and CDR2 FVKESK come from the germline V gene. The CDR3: CASSQLGVSYEQYF. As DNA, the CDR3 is TGTGCCAGCAGCCAATTAGGAGTCTCCTACGAGCAGTACTTC.

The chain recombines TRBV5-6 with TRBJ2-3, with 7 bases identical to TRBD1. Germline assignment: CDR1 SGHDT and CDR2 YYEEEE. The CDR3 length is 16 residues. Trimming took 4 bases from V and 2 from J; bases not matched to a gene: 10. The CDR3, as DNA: TGTGCCAGCAGCCCCTTTCCGGGACAGAACACAGATACGCAGTATTTT. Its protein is CASSPFPGQNTDTQYF.

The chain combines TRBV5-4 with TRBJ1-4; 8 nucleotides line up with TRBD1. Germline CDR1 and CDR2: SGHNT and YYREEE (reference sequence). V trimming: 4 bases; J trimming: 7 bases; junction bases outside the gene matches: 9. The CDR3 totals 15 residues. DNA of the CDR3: TGTGCCAGCAGCGCTCAGGGGGCGCTTCTTGAAAAACTGTTTTTT. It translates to CASSAQGALLEKLFF.

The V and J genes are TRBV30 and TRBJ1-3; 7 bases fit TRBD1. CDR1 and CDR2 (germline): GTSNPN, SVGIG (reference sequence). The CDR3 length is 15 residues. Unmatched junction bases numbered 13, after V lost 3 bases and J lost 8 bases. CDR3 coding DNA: TGTGCCTGGAGCGACACAGGGGCAGGGTGGGACACCATATATTTT. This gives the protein CAWSDTGAGWDTIYF.

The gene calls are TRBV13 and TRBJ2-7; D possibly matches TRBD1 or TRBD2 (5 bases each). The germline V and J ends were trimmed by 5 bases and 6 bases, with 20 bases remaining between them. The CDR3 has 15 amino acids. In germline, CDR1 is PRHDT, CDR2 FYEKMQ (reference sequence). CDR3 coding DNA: TGTGCCAGCAGCCCCTGGGGGACGGACGAGGCCGAGCAGTACTTC. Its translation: CASSPWGTDEAEQYF.